This TCR beta chain appears in the sequencing data of a study of monozygotic twins with inflammatory bowel disease. From the 5' RACE reads, TCRdb lists one entry per CDR3 protein and no DNA. Here the sample table reports over 350,000 distinct CDR3 sequences. Study-wide results and caveats: Part of the variability in patient repertoires may have come from differing immunosuppressive treatments. In these data, no single strong IBD-associated signal or clonotype received support.

With regard to this clonotype: Its specificity is not known.

CDR3 length equals 13 residues. Germline V CDR1 and CDR2: MNHEY, SVGEGT. The sequenced sample consisted of blood. This clonotype was sampled from a human donor with ulcerative colitis or Crohn's disease, or a healthy co-twin of an affected twin (not recorded which). This sequence joins TRBV6-2 or TRBV6-3 and TRBJ1-2; TCRdb's D call of TRBD1 is untestable without DNA. The CDR3 protein is CASSTDRAHGYTF.